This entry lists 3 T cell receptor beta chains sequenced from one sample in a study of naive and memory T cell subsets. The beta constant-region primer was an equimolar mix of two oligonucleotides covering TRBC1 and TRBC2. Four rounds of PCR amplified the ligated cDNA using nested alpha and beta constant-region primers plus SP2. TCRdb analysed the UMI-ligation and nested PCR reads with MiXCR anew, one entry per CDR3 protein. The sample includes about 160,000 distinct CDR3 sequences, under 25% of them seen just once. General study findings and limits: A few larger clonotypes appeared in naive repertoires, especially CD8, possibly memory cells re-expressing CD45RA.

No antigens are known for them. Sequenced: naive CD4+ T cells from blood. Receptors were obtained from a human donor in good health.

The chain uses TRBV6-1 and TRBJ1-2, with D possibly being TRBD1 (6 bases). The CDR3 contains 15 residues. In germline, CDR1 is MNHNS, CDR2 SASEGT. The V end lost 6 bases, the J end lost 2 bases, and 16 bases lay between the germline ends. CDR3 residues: CASSLSTGPNYGYTF. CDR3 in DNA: TGTGCCAGCAGCCTCTCTACAGGGCCCAACTATGGCTACACCTTC.

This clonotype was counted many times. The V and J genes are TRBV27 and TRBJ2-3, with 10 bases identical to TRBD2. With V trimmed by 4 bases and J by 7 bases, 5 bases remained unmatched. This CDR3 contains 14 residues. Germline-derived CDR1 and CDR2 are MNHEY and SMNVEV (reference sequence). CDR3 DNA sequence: TGTGCCAGCAGTTCTAGCGGGAGTAAAAATACGCAGTATTTT. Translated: CASSSSGSKNTQYF.

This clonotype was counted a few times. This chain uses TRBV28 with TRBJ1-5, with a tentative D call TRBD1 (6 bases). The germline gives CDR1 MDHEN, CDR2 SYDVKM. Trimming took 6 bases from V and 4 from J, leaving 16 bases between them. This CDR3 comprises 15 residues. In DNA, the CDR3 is TGTGCCAGCAGCCCGTACACAGGGCCGAATCAGCCCCAGCATTTT. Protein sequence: CASSPYTGPNQPQHF. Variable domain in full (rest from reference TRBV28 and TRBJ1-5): DVKVTQSSRYLVKRTGEKVFLECVQDMDHENMFWYRQDPGLGLRLIYFSYDVKMKEKGDIPEGYSVSREKKERFSLILESASTNQTSMYLCASSPYTGPNQPQHFGDGTRLSIL.